The 3 T cell receptor beta chains reported below all come from one sample, sequenced in a study of T cell repertoires in cytomegalovirus infection. TCRdb passed the reads through MiXCR, listing each CDR3 protein once. In the table there are around 740,000 distinct CDR3 sequences, about a third of which are singletons. Sequenced sample: PBMCs. The receptors originated from a human donor in good health (CMV status not recorded). Some clones in this sample may be carry-over from other donors' samples.

This clonotype has only a few counts. This rearrangement joins TRBV7-2 to TRBJ1-1; D unclear. Trimming removed 5 bases at V and 1 base at J, with 14 bases between. Germline V gene lookup returns CDR1 SGHTA and CDR2 FQGNSA. The length of the CDR3 is 15 residues. Here the CDR3 DNA reads TGTGCCAGCAGCGTGCCTCCCCTTAAGAACACTGAAGCTTTCTTT. Amino acid sequence: CASSVPPLKNTEAFF.

The chain carries TRBV6-6 and TRBJ1-1; D ambiguous. The CDR3 consists of 17 residues. Germline lookup yields CDR1 MNHNY and CDR2 SVGAGI (reference sequence). V was trimmed by 6 bases and J by 0 bases, leaving 20 bases between them. CDR3 bases: TGTGCCAGCAGAGATGAGGAGGAGAATGAGGTGAACACTGAAGCTTTCTTT. Residues: CASRDEEENEVNTEAFF.

The gene calls are TRBV6-6 and TRBJ2-1, with TRBD2 matching 11 bases. Trimming took 5 bases from V and 9 from J; bases not matched to a gene: 9. Germline lookup yields CDR1 MNHNY and CDR2 SVGAGI (reference sequence). The CDR3 is 15 residues long. CDR3 sequence: CASSSPTSGRGEQFF. The CDR3 region has the DNA TGTGCCAGCAGTAGCCCCACTAGCGGGAGAGGTGAGCAGTTCTTC.